These 16 T cell receptor beta chains share one sample of origin, sequenced in a study of spatial heterogeneity in lung cancer. TCRdb processed the 5' RACE reads anew with MiXCR; each CDR3 protein has one entry. The profile shows tens of thousands of distinct CDR3 sequences, roughly 3% of them singletons. Time point given: sample taken at primary tumor resection. The sample was normal lung tissue next to the tumor, taken at surgery. These receptors were taken from a male donor with early-stage non-small cell lung cancer.

This clonotype was seen ten or more times. The J gene is TRBJ1-5, the V gene TRBV4-2; the D is unclear. V lost 4 bases and J 4 bases, leaving 14 bases between the germline ends. Germline CDR1 LGHNA, CDR2 YNFKEQ. CDR3 size: 15 residues. Here the CDR3 reads CASSPSEDGNQPQHF. DNA for the CDR3: TGTGCCAGCAGCCCTTCCGAGGACGGAAATCAGCCCCAGCATTTT.

Ten or more counts support this clonotype. The chain employs TRBV25-1 and TRBJ2-5; D gene uncertain. Germline lookup yields CDR1 MGHDK and CDR2 SYGVNS. With 5 bases removed from V and 1 base from J, the gap between germline ends came to 2 bases. CDR3 length: 11 residues. The CDR3 DNA follows: TGTGCCAGCAGTATCCAAGAGACCCAGTACTTC. It yields the protein CASSIQETQYF.

There are many counts of this clonotype. The V call is TRBV7-6, the J call TRBJ2-5; 14 bases are a match to TRBD2. Germline CDR1 is SGHVS and CDR2 is FNYEAQ. The V and J ends lost 4 bases and 5 bases, in that order; junction bases with no gene match: 6. This CDR3 is 16 amino acids long. The CDR3 sequence: CASSSKGLAGVETQYF. CDR3 coding DNA: TGTGCCAGCAGCTCGAAGGGACTAGCGGGAGTTGAGACCCAGTACTTC.

This clonotype was counted at least ten times. The CDR3 loop is CATSRDWSAETQYF. Here the CDR3 DNA reads TGTGCCACCAGCAGAGATTGGTCAGCCGAGACCCAGTACTTC. V gene TRBV15 combines with J gene TRBJ2-5; D gene uncertain. Trimming left V 0 bases short and J 5 bases short, with 10 bases between. This CDR3 contains 14 residues. CDR1 LNHNV and CDR2 YYDKDF come from the germline V gene (reference sequence).

This clonotype came up a few times. The genes are TRBV20-1 and TRBJ2-2, with D possibly being TRBD1 or TRBD2 (5 bases each). V was trimmed by 5 bases and J by 4 bases, leaving 17 bases between them. CDR1 is DFQATT, CDR2 SNEGSKA, per germline (reference sequence). This CDR3 contains 15 residues. The CDR3 DNA reads TGCAGTGCTGCCACAGGTCTCGGGGTCACCGGGGAGCTGTTTTTT. As protein: CSAATGLGVTGELFF.

V gene TRBV29-1 combines with J gene TRBJ2-7; D might be TRBD1 or TRBD2, each matching 5 bases. Germline V gene sequence: CDR1 SQVTM, CDR2 ANQGSEA. The V and J ends lost 6 bases and 5 bases respectively, with 14 bases between them. This CDR3 has 12 residues. The CDR3 nucleotides read TGCAGCGTCCGCCGGATGGGGGACGAGCAGTACTTC. It translates to CSVRRMGDEQYF.

The J gene is TRBJ2-3, the V gene TRBV7-9, with a possible D match to TRBD2 (5 bases). V dropped 2 bases and J dropped 3 bases, with 15 bases sitting between them. This CDR3 spans 16 amino acids. CDR1 is SEHNR, CDR2 FQNEAQ, per germline (reference sequence). The CDR3 DNA is TGTGCCAGCAGCTTAAGCGTAAGCGGAGGAACAGATACGCAGTATTTT. Protein sequence: CASSLSVSGGTDTQYF.

The chain has TRBV13 and TRBJ2-1, with 8 bases identical to TRBD1. The CDR3 covers 16 residues. The germline gives CDR1 PRHDT, CDR2 FYEKMQ (reference sequence). Germline trimming cut 2 bases from V and 10 bases from J; bases unmatched to any gene: 13. The CDR3: CASSLNLQGADGEQFF. The CDR3 DNA reads TGTGCCAGCAGCTTAAATCTCCAGGGGGCGGATGGGGAGCAGTTCTTC.

This clonotype was recorded at least ten times. Mismatch with germline at one junction end may stem from a read error. The rearrangement links TRBV6-1 to TRBJ2-3; D is undetermined. Germline V gives CDR1 MNHNS, CDR2 SASEGT. This CDR3 is built from 12 residues. CDR3 sequence: CASREVTDTQYF. DNA of the CDR3: TGTGCCAGCAGGGAAGTCACAGATACGCAGTATTTT.

This clonotype was seen many times. The V call is TRBV29-1, the J call TRBJ1-5; TRBD1 matches at 10 bases. The CDR3 loop spans 13 amino acids. The germline V gene has CDR1 SQVTM and CDR2 ANQGSEA. The J segment lost 6 bases and the V segment lost 6 bases, leaving 5 bases of the junction unmatched. CDR3 coding DNA: TGCAGCGTGGGGACAGGGGCAGGTCAGCCCCAGCATTTT. This gives the protein CSVGTGAGQPQHF.

Ten or more counts support this clonotype. The chain uses TRBV7-6 and TRBJ2-2; tentative D call: TRBD1 (6 bases). Germline lookup yields CDR1 SGHVS and CDR2 FNYEAQ. V lost 4 bases, J lost 5 bases, and 11 bases lay in between. The CDR3 loop spans 14 amino acids. CDR3 sequence: CASSWGQETGELFF. The CDR3 DNA is TGTGCCAGCAGCTGGGGACAAGAGACCGGGGAGCTGTTTTTT.

In this sample, this clonotype turned up many times. The gene calls are TRBV7-2 and TRBJ1-2; unclear D gene. The CDR3 consists of 15 residues. Between the trimmed V and J ends, which lost 5 bases and 1 base, there was a span of 14 bases. Germline loops: CDR1 SGHTA, CDR2 FQGNSA. The CDR3 DNA sequence: TGTGCCAGCAGCCTCAACACAAATGATAACTATGGCTACACCTTC. Protein product: CASSLNTNDNYGYTF.

In its sample, this clonotype was seen many times. Compared with germline, one end of the junction differs, possibly owing to a read error. The V and J genes are TRBV20-1 and TRBJ1-2; D unresolved. Germline CDR1 is DFQATT and CDR2 is SNEGSKA (reference sequence). The CDR3 covers 11 residues. For the CDR3, the DNA is TGCAGTGCTCGAGATTCAAGCGCCTACACCTTC. Encoded protein: CSARDSSAYTF.

This clonotype is medium-sized (0.01 to 0.1%). This chain joins TRBV7-9 and TRBJ1-6, with 9 positions matching TRBD1. Trimming took 3 bases from V and 9 from J; bases not matched to a gene: 3. This CDR3 comprises 14 residues. Looked up from germline, CDR1 is SEHNR and CDR2 is FQNEAQ (reference sequence). Here the CDR3 DNA reads TGTGCCAGCAGCTTGACAGGGGGAGGTTCACCCCTCCACTTT. Its translation: CASSLTGGGSPLHF.

This clonotype came up many times. CDR3 sequence (DNA): TGTGCCAGCAGTGGTTGGATTGTAGATACGCAGTATTTT. Translating gives CASSGWIVDTQYF. This sequence joins TRBV6-1 and TRBJ2-3; D uncertain. The CDR3 is 13 residues long. The ends were cut back, 4 bases at V and 5 bases at J, with 10 bases in the middle. CDR1 MNHNS and CDR2 SASEGT come from the germline V gene.

In this sample, this clonotype turned up many times. This chain uses TRBV20-1 with TRBJ2-7, with 7 bases lining up with TRBD2. The CDR3 spans 14 residues. Germline CDR1 reads DFQATT; CDR2 reads SNEGSKA (reference sequence). V lost 6 bases and J lost 4; bases outside the gene matches: 12. In DNA, the CDR3 is TGCAGTGCCACGAAAGTTAGCGGGTTTTACGAGCAGTACTTC. It codes for CSATKVSGFYEQYF.